The rows below give T cell receptor beta chains drawn from one sample of a study of T-cell memory formation after mild COVID-19. TCRdb re-derived calls from the 5' RACE reads in MiXCR, one entry per CDR3 protein. The data hold 350,000 to 500,000 distinct CDR3 sequences, with 20% observed a single time. Sequenced sample: PBMCs or a T cell subset sorted from them (not recorded which). The receptor source for this set is an adult woman who had mild COVID-19 (a few samples of this study predate the infection). Cell type and time point are not known. The CDR3 runs from the conserved cysteine through the conserved F or W. The D gene is left open where the match is weak. The size of a clone is reported for some rows only, either as once, few or many, or as a class for expanded clones.

TRBV5-1	.	TRBJ2-7	TRBD1	TGCGCCAGCAGCTTACAGGGGGAACACTACGAGCAGTACTTC	CASSLQGEHYEQYF
TRBV4-1	.	TRBJ1-6	.	TGCGCCAGCAGCCAAGGGGGGGCAGGCATATTAGCCCTCCACTTT	CASSQGGAGILALHF
TRBV12-3/TRBV12-4	few	TRBJ2-3	TRBD2	TGTGCCAGCGGCCCGCGGGGGGGGGATACGCAGTATTTT	CASGPRGGDTQYF
TRBV11-2	.	TRBJ2-1	.	TGTGCCAGCAGCTTAACGTCGGCGCGAGTAAGCAATGAGCAGTTCTTC	CASSLTSARVSNEQFF
TRBV4-2	.	TRBJ2-5	.	TGTGCCAGCAGCCAAGAGGGGCGCGGAGAGACCCAGTACTTC	CASSQEGRGETQYF
TRBV7-9	.	TRBJ1-2	TRBD1	TGTGCCAGCAGCCCCCGGGACAGCAACTATGGCTACACCTTC	CASSPRDSNYGYTF
TRBV5-1	few	TRBJ2-3	TRBD2	TGCGCCAGCAGCTTGGCTAGGACTAGCGGAACTAGCACAGATACGCAGTATTTT	CASSLARTSGTSTDTQYF
TRBV19	few	TRBJ1-2	.	TGTGCCAGTAGCGGCGGGGGTTATGGCTACACCTTC	CASSGGGYGYTF
TRBV29-1	.	TRBJ2-2	.	TGCAGCGTTGTCCACACCGGGGAGCTGTTTTTT	CSVVHTGELFF
TRBV12-3/TRBV12-4	.	TRBJ1-2	.	TGTGCCAGCAGTTTGGGCCCGTATCCGGAGCGTGGCTACACCTTC	CASSLGPYPERGYTF
TRBV6-2/TRBV6-3	.	TRBJ1-4	.	TGTGCCAGCAGCCAAACAATCTCCCGACTGTTTTTT	CASSQTISRLFF
TRBV20-1	few	TRBJ1-2	TRBD1	TGCAGTGCTAGCCGAAGAACAGGGGGCGTCCCCTATGGCTACACCTTC	CSASRRTGGVPYGYTF
TRBV11-3	.	TRBJ2-5	.	TGTGCCAGCAGCTCCATATACCCTCGCGCGGCGGAGACCCAGTACTTC	CASSSIYPRAAETQYF
TRBV2	few	TRBJ2-7	TRBD2	TGTGCCAGCAGTGAAAGGAGCGGGGGACGGTTCACCTACGAGCAGTACTTC	CASSERSGGRFTYEQYF
TRBV5-4	few	TRBJ2-1	TRBD2	TGTGCCAGCAGCGAAAAGTATGGCGGGGGGGCTTCTTCGCAGTTCTTC	CASSEKYGGGASSQFF
TRBV29-1	.	TRBJ1-1	.	TGCAGCGTTCGCCGGGACTTCGTACCTGAAGCTTTCTTT	CSVRRDFVPEAFF
TRBV6-5	few	TRBJ2-3	.	TGTGCCAGCAGTTACTCGGGCGTGGGGACAGATACGCAGTATTTT	CASSYSGVGTDTQYF
TRBV6-5	many	TRBJ1-4	.	TGTGCCAGCAGTCCTGGACGGATTAATGAAAAACTGTTTTTT	CASSPGRINEKLFF
TRBV4-2	.	TRBJ1-5	.	TGTGCCAGCAGCCAAGATCCGAGGAGCAATCAGCCCCAGCATTTT	CASSQDPRSNQPQHF
TRBV7-2	few	TRBJ2-5	TRBD1	TGTGCCAGCAGCCTAAACCGGGACAGGGGAGAGACCCAGTACTTC	CASSLNRDRGETQYF
TRBV20-1	few	TRBJ1-2	.	TGCAGTGCTTTCACAAGTGATGGCTACACCTTC	CSAFTSDGYTF
TRBV5-6	.	TRBJ2-7	.	TGTGCCAGCAGCTTCCCGGGACACACCTACGAGCAGTACTTC	CASSFPGHTYEQYF
TRBV2	few	TRBJ1-4	.	TGTGCCAGCAGTGACGAAAAACTGTTTTTT	CASSDEKLFF